This T cell receptor beta chain came from a study of blood T cell repertoires in COVID-19. At the level of the study: Spain, Italy and the United States supplied samples that represented acute and convalescent COVID-19. PBMCs, B-cell-depleted T cells, or T cells provided the cDNA or gDNA that made up the material.

How the authors handled the data: Reference gene primer amplification in the assay estimated nucleated cell counts. Profiled with immunoSEQ multiplex PCR; TCRdb holds only in-frame clones, not every one. Clone size and V and J calls were adopted from that table, with D and trimming inferred from the DNA. The sample lists under 150,000 clones; 60% to 80% were seen once. V shed 5 bases and J shed 0 bases, with 8 bases lying between them. CDR1 SNHLY and CDR2 FYNNEI come from the germline V gene. The CDR3 covers 14 residues. In Cohort 3, a recovered donor had either two negative PCRs, clearance, or symptom resolution.

Sequencing input: PBMCs or T cells enriched from blood (not recorded which). The V gene is TRBV2, the J gene TRBJ1-3; D uncertain. The receptor's source is a woman in her forties or fifties who had recovered from COVID-19. The chain's CDR3 is CASSLPVSGNTIYF. CDR3 nucleotide sequence: TGTGCCAGCAGTCTACCCGTCTCTGGAAACACCATATATTTT.